This TCR beta chain is drawn from a study of blood T cell repertoires in COVID-19. This CDR3 has 13 residues. Trimming pared 2 bases from V and 1 base from J, leaving 6 bases between. The germline V gene encodes CDR1 WSHSY and CDR2 SAAADI. Participant reports of clinical history set cohort assignment. Generated by immunoSEQ multiplex PCR, the TCRdb table keeps only in-frame clones and is missing some. The sample has about 270,000 clones; 85% to 90% are singletons. The count of this clone is one. The genes are TRBV10-2 and TRBJ2-7; D unresolved. The source material was PBMCs or T cells enriched from blood (not recorded which). This sequence originates from a woman in her 30s with acute COVID-19. CDR3 residues: CASSEGSSYEQYF. CDR3 DNA sequence: TGCGCCAGCAGTGAGGGTAGTTCCTACGAGCAGTACTTC.